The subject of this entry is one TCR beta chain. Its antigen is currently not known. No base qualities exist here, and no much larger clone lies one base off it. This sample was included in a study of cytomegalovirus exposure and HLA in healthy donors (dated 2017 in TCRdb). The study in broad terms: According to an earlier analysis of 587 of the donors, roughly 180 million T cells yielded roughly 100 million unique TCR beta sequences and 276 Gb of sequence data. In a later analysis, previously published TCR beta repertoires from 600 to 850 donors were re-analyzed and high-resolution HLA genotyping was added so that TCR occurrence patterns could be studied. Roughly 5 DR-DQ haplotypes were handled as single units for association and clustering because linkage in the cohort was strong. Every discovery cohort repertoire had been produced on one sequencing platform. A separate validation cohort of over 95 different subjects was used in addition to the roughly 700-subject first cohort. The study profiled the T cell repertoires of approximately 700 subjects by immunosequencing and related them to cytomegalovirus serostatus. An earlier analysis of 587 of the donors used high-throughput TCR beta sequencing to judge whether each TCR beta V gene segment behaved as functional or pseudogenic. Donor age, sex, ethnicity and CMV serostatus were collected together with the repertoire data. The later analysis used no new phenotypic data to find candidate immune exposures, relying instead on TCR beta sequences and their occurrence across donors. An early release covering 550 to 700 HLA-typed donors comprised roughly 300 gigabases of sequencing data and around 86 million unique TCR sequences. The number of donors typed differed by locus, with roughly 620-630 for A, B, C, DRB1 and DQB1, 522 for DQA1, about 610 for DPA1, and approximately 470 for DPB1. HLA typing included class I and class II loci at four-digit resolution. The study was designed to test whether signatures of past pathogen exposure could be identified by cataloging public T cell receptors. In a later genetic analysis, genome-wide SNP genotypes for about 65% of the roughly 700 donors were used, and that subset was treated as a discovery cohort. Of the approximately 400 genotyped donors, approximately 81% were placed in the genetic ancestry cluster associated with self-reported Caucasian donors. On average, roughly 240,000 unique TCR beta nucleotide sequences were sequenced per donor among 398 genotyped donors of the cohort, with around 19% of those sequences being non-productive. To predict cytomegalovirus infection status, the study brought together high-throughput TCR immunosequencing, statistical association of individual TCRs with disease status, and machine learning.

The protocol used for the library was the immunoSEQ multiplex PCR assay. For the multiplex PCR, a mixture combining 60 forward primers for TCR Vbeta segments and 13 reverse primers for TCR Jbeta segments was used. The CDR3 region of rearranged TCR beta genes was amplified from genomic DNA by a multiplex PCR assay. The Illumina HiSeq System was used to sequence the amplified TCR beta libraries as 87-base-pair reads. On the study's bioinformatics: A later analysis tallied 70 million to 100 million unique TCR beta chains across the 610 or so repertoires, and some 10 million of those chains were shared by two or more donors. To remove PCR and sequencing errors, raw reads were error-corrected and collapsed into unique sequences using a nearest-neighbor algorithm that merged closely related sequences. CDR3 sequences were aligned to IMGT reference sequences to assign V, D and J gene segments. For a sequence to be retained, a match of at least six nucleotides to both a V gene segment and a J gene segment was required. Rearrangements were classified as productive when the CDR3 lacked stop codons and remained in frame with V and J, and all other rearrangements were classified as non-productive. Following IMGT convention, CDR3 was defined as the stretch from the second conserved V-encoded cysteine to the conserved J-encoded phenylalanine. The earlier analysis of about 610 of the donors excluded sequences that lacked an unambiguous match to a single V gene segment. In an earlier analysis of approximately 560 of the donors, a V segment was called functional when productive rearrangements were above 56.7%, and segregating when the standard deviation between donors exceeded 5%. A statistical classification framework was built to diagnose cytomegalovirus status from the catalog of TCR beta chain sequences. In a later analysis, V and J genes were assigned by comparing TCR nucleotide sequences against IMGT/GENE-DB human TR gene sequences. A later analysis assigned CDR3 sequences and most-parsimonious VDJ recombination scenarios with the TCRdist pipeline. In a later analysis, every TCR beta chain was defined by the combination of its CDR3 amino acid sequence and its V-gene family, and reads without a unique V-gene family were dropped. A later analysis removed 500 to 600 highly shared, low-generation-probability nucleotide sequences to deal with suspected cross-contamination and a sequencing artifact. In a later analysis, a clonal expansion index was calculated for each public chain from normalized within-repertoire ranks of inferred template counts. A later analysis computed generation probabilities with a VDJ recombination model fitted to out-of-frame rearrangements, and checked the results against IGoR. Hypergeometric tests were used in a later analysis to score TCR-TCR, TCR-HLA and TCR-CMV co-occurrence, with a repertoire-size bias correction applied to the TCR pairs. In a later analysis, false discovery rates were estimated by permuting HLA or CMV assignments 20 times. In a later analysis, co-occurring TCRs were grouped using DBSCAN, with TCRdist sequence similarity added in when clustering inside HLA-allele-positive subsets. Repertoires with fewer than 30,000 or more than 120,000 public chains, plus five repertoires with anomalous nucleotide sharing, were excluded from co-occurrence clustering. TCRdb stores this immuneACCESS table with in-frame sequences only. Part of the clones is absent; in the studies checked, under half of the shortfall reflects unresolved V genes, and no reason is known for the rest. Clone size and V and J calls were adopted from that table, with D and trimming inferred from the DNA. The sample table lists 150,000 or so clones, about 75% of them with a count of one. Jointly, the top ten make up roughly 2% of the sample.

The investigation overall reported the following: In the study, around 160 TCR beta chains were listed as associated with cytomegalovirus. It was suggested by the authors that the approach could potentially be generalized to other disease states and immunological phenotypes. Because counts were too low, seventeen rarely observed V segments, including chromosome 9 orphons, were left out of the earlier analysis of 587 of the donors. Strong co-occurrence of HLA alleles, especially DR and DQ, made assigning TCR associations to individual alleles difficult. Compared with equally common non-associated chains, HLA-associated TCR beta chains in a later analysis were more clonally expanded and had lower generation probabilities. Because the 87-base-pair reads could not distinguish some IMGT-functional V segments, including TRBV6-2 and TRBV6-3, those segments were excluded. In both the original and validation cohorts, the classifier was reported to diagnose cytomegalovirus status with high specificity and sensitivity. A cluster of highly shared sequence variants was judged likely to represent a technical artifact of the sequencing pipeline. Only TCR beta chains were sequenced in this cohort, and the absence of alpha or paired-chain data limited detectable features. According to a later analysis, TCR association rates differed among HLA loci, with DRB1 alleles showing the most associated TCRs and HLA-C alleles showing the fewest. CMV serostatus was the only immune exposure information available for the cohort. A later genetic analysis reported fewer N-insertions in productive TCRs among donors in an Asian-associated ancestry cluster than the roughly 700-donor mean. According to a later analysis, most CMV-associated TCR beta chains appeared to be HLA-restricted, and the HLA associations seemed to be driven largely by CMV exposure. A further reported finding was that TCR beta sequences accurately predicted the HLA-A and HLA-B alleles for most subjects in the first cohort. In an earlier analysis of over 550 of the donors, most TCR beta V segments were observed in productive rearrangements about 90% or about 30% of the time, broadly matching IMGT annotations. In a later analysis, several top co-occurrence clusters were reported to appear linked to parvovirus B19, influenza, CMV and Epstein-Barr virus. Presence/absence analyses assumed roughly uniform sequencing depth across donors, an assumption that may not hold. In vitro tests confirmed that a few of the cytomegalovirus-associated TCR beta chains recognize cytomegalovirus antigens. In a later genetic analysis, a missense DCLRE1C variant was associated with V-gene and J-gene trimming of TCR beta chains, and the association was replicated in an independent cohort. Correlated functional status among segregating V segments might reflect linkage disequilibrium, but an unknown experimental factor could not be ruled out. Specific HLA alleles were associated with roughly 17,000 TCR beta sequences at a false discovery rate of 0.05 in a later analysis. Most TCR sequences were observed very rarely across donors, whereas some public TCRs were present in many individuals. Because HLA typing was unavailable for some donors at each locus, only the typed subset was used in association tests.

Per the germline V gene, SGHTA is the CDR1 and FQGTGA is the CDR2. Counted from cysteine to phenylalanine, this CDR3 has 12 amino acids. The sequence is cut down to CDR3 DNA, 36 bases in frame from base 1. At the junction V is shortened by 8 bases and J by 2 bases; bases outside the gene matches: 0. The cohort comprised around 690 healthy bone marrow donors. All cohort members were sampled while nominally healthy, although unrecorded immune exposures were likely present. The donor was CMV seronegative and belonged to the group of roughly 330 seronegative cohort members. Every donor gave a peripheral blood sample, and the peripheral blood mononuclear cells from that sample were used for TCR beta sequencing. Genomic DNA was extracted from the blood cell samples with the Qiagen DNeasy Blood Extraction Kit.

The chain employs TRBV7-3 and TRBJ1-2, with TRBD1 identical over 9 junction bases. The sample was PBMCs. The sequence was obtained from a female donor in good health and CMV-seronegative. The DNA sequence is TGTGCCAGCGGGACAGGGAACTATGGCTACACCTTC. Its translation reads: CASGTGNYGYTF. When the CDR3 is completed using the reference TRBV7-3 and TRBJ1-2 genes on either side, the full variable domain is GAGVSQTPSNKVTEKGKYVELRCDPISGHTALYWYRQSLGQGPEFLIYFQGTGAADDSGLPNDRFFAVRPEGSVSTLKIQRTERGDSAVYLCASGTGNYGYTFGSGTRLTVV.